This TCR beta chain derives from a study of T cell repertoires in cytomegalovirus infection. Study at large: Recently identified HLA-C-restricted and well-studied HLA-B-restricted CMV epitopes were used. Public TCR beta signatures marked donors with CMV infection and the matching HLA. Overall study results and limits: It was HLA-C-restricted CMV-specific TCR beta clonotypes that dominated the response ex vivo.

This clonotype was detected many times. Its antigen is undetermined. TCRdb fed the reads into MiXCR, producing one record per CDR3 protein. The table has approximately 1,000,000 distinct CDR3 sequences, roughly 31% seen once. CDR3 length equals 19 residues. V was pared by 4 bases and J by 0 bases, with 21 bases between. Germline-derived CDR1 and CDR2 are SGHTA and FQGNSA. The origin of this receptor is a human donor in good health (CMV status not recorded). Some clones in this sample may be carry-over from other donors' samples. Sequenced here: cultured CD8+ T cells from PBMCs, sampled from culture after CMV antigen stimulation. V gene TRBV7-2 combines with J gene TRBJ2-2, with D perhaps matching TRBD1 or TRBD2 (5 bases each). The CDR3 is CASSSISLPGPSNTGELFF. The CDR3 region has the DNA TGTGCCAGCAGCTCAATTTCGCTCCCGGGACCGTCGAACACCGGGGAGCTGTTTTTT.